The 3 T cell receptor beta chains given below trace back to one sample, sequenced in a study of blood T cell repertoires in COVID-19. The data were produced by immunoSEQ multiplex PCR, yet TCRdb's version contains in-frame clones alone and is incomplete. The repertoire holds 200,000 to 250,000 clones, around nine tenths seen once, with 4.8% in the top ten. The sequencing sample was made of peripheral blood. The receptors come from a middle-aged woman with acute or convalescent COVID-19.

The chain couples TRBV25-1 to TRBJ1-2; D ambiguous. The CDR3 length is 16 residues. Germline lookup yields CDR1 MGHDK and CDR2 SYGVNS. V was shortened by 1 base and J by 6 bases, with 18 bases between the two germline ends. The CDR3 loop is CASSEFGLRGRDGYTF. Here the CDR3 DNA reads TGTGCCAGCAGTGAATTTGGACTTCGGGGAAGGGATGGCTACACCTTC.

The rearrangement links TRBV18 to TRBJ1-1; D not resolved. The CDR3 extends over 14 amino acids. V lost 3 bases to trimming and J lost 2 bases, with 10 bases between them. Germline-derived CDR1 and CDR2 are KGHSH and LQKENI. The CDR3 spells CASSPETPNTEAFF. CDR3 bases: TGTGCCAGCTCACCCGAGACACCTAACACTGAAGCTTTCTTT.

In this sample, this clone turned up a few times. The J gene is TRBJ2-5, the V gene TRBV9; weak D call: TRBD1 (7 bases). V gave up 2 bases and J gave up 5 bases, with 16 bases separating them. The germline gives CDR1 SGDLS, CDR2 YYNGEE. The CDR3 extends over 15 amino acids. The CDR3 protein is CASSVGTVGGETQYF. The CDR3 coding sequence is TGTGCCAGCAGCGTCGGGACAGTCGGAGGGGAGACCCAGTACTTC.